Many counts were recorded for the clone carrying this T cell receptor beta chain. Its specificity is unknown. The data derive from a study of CD8 T cells in ankylosing spondylitis. Overall study results and limits: According to the report, clones linked to the disease were significantly enriched in matched synovial fluid samples taken from ankylosing spondylitis patients. Some motif variants were previously reported in reactive arthritis synovial fluid and blood. Relatively scarce in peripheral blood, disease-linked clones were CD8+.

The V and J ends lost 4 bases and 2 bases respectively, with 8 bases between them. Germline V CDR1 and CDR2: SEHNR, FQNEAQ (reference sequence). This CDR3 has 14 residues. MiXCR was run by TCRdb on the 5' RACE reads, yielding one entry per CDR3 protein. The sample records fewer than 250,000 distinct CDR3 sequences, under 12% being singletons. The clonotype comes from a male donor with ankylosing spondylitis or in good health (not recorded which). Sequencing input: blood, either unsorted or a sorted T cell fraction (not recorded which). V is TRBV7-9 and J is TRBJ1-4; TRBD1 is a possible D gene (5 bases). The CDR3 DNA sequence: TGTGCCAGCAGCTCCCGACAGACTAATGAAAAACTGTTTTTT. Translated: CASSSRQTNEKLFF.